This T cell receptor (beta chain) was obtained from a study of T cell responses to AZD1222 COVID-19 vaccine. Findings and limits, study-wide: Reports indicate that nearly half of spike-specific TCRs are directed at unmutated variant regions. Seropositivity was recorded at baseline in only 6 or 7 AZD1222 recipients.

The assay was immunoSEQ multiplex PCR, and TCRdb's table has in-frame clones only and misses some. The sample consists of more than 85,000 clones, over 80% of them appearing once. CDR1 is LNHDA and CDR2 is SQIVND in the germline V gene (reference sequence). This CDR3 contains 15 residues. V gave up 6 bases and J gave up 0 bases, with 15 bases separating them. A note on this clone: Its specificity is unknown.

The sequenced sample was peripheral blood, obtained on day 0 of AZD1222 vaccination. The chain couples TRBV19 to TRBJ2-7, with D perhaps TRBD1 or TRBD2 (6 bases each). The clonotype was recovered from an adult in good health. CDR3 region: CASRGASASSYEQYF. The CDR3 DNA sequence: TGTGCCAGTAGGGGGGCTAGCGCGAGCTCCTACGAGCAGTACTTC.